The present TCR beta chain was sequenced within a study of T cell responses to AZD1222 COVID-19 vaccine. Overall study findings and caveats: Donor demographics were predominantly white British with a female majority; clonal diversity may be underestimated. Of spike-specific TCRs, nearly half reportedly target regions left unmutated in variants.

About this clone itself: The antigen is undetermined.

Measured with immunoSEQ multiplex PCR; TCRdb has only the in-frame clones, and not every one. The sample has approximately 110,000 clones, 87% seen once. CDR1 is SNHLY and CDR2 is FYNNEI in the germline V gene. The length of the CDR3 is 14 residues. V shed 6 bases and J shed 5 bases, with 16 bases lying between them. The material sequenced was peripheral blood, taken on day 0 of AZD1222 vaccination. The chain has TRBV2 and TRBJ2-5; D gene uncertain. This TCR was recovered from an adult in good health. CDR3 coding DNA: TGTGCCAGCAGCCAGGAGTACACTCTGGAGACCCAGTACTTC. Residues: CASSQEYTLETQYF.